These 20 T cell receptor beta chains originate from one sample sequenced in a study of blood T cell repertoires in COVID-19. Sequencing used immunoSEQ multiplex PCR; TCRdb keeps in-frame clones, though not all of them. The table lists about 150,000 clones, around four fifths of them singletons. Source material: PBMCs or T cells enriched from blood (not recorded which). All receptors derive from a man between 65 and 85 years old who had been exposed to COVID-19.

This clone was counted a few times. The rearrangement uses TRBV5-4 and TRBJ2-1; 9 bases are shared with TRBD2. The germline CDR1 and CDR2 sequences are SGHNT and YYREEE (reference sequence). Trimming cost V 6 bases and J 5 bases; bases outside gene matches: 12. The CDR3 is made up of 16 amino acids. Here the CDR3 reads CASTPAGGRDNNEQFF. The DNA for the CDR3 is TGTGCCAGCACCCCCGCGGGCGGGAGGGATAACAATGAGCAGTTCTTC.

J is TRBJ1-5 and V is TRBV6-5; a weak D match, TRBD1 (5 bases). CDR1 is MNHEY and CDR2 is SVGAGI in the germline V gene. Between the trimmed V and J ends, which lost 5 bases and 0 bases, there was a span of 11 bases. The CDR3 length is 15 residues. The CDR3 protein is CASSPGTYSNQPQHF. CDR3 bases: TGTGCCAGCAGTCCCGGGACTTATAGCAATCAGCCCCAGCATTTT.

V gene TRBV7-2 combines with J gene TRBJ2-7, with 7 bases identical to TRBD1. The CDR3 sequence is 17 residues long. Germline V gives CDR1 SGHTA, CDR2 FQGNSA. V lost 5 bases, J lost 3 bases, and 16 bases stayed unmatched. CDR3 protein: CASSPLTGSLRLYEQYF. The CDR3 nucleotides read TGTGCCAGCAGCCCATTGACAGGGTCCCTCAGACTCTACGAGCAGTACTTC.

The chain joins TRBV28 to TRBJ1-2; weak D call: TRBD1 (5 bases). The CDR3 is 17 residues long. Germline V CDR1 and CDR2: MDHEN, SYDVKM. Trimming left V 5 bases short and J 5 bases short, with 24 bases between. The CDR3 DNA sequence: TGTGCCAGCAGTCCTCGTGGGGGGGTTAGCCACTATTATGGCTACACCTTC. Translated, it gives CASSPRGGVSHYYGYTF.

This clone was observed a handful of times. This chain joins TRBV6-5 and TRBJ1-5, with a tentative D call TRBD1 (6 bases). V shed 4 bases and J shed 6 bases, with 13 bases lying between them. CDR3 length: 14 amino acids. The germline gives CDR1 MNHEY, CDR2 SVGAGI. As DNA, the CDR3 is TGTGCCAGCAGTTTACTTCAGGGGTTTCAGCCCCAGCATTTT. It codes for CASSLLQGFQPQHF.

This clone was counted between two and nine times. This chain links TRBV5-4 with TRBJ1-1, with D unresolved. CDR1 is SGHNT and CDR2 is YYREEE in the germline V gene (reference sequence). Deletions cut 0 bases from V and 0 bases from J, with 9 bases between. CDR3 length: 15 amino acids. In DNA form, the CDR3 reads TGTGCCAGCAGCTTGGGCGGCAACATGAACACTGAAGCTTTCTTT. Translating it yields CASSLGGNMNTEAFF. The entire variable domain, with the rest obtained from reference TRBV5-4 and TRBJ1-1, is as follows: ETGVTQSPTHLIKTRGQQVTLRCSSQSGHNTVSWYQQALGQGPQFIFQYYREEENGRGNFPPRFSGLQFPNYSSELNVNALELDDSALYLCASSLGGNMNTEAFFGQGTRLTVV.

The V call is TRBV5-1, the J call TRBJ2-3; 7 nucleotides align to TRBD2. The CDR3 loop spans 16 amino acids. Germline CDR1 SGHRS, CDR2 YFSETQ. V dropped 3 bases and J dropped 5; count of bases not matched to a gene: 12. CDR3 residues: CASSYMDQRGRDTQYF. Here the CDR3 DNA reads TGCGCCAGCAGCTACATGGATCAGCGGGGAAGAGATACGCAGTATTTT.

V usage is TRBV7-9 and J usage is TRBJ2-1; possibly TRBD2 for D (6 bases). Trimming stripped 10 bases from V and 1 base from J, with 26 bases between. CDR3 length: 18 amino acids. The germline gives CDR1 SEHNR, CDR2 FQNEAQ (reference sequence). CDR3 coding DNA: TGTGCCACCTCCCCCCTGCGGGAATATAGTAAGTCCTACAATGAGCAGTTCTTC. Translated: CATSPLREYSKSYNEQFF.

The V and J genes are TRBV7-2 and TRBJ2-7; D possibly corresponds to TRBD2 (6 bases). The CDR3 consists of 14 residues. Trimming stripped 6 bases from V and 3 bases from J, with 15 bases between. Germline assignment: CDR1 SGHTA and CDR2 FQGNSA. The CDR3 protein is CASSLSGGVYEQYF. The CDR3 DNA sequence: TGTGCCAGCAGTCTTTCGGGCGGGGTCTACGAGCAGTACTTC.

The J gene is TRBJ1-1, the V gene TRBV19; 8 bases fit TRBD1. The CDR3 contains 13 residues. Germline V gene sequence: CDR1 LNHDA, CDR2 SQIVND (reference sequence). V was pared by 5 bases and J by 9 bases, with 8 bases of the junction left unmatched. CDR3 residues: CASSRQGSNKAFF. CDR3 DNA: TGTGCCAGTAGTCGACAGGGGTCGAACAAAGCTTTCTTT.

V usage is TRBV6-2 or TRBV6-3 and J usage is TRBJ1-1; D gene unclear. Germline assignment: CDR1 MNHEY and CDR2 SVGEGT. Deletions cut 3 bases from V and 0 bases from J, with 11 bases between. The CDR3 has 15 amino acids. CDR3 nucleotides: TGTGCCAGCAGTTATGAGAGGAGCATGAACACTGAAGCTTTCTTT. Its translation: CASSYERSMNTEAFF.

V gene TRBV6-2 or TRBV6-3 combines with J gene TRBJ2-3, with 14 bases fitting TRBD2. Germline trimming cut 6 bases from V and 3 bases from J; bases unmatched to any gene: 8. Germline CDR1 is MNHEY and CDR2 is SVGEGT. This CDR3 is 17 amino acids long. CDR3 protein: CASSPGTSGSSTDTQYF. CDR3 bases: TGTGCCAGCAGCCCAGGGACTAGCGGGAGCTCTACAGATACGCAGTATTTT.

The DNA for the CDR3 is TGTGCCAGCAGCTTACCCGGGACTAGCGGGGGACAGTTCTTC. Protein: CASSLPGTSGGQFF. The genes are TRBV7-2 and TRBJ2-1; 14 bases match TRBD2. The CDR3 totals 14 residues. Trimming removed 2 bases from V and 13 bases from J; junction bases left unmatched: 4. Per the germline V gene, CDR1 is SGHTA and CDR2 is FQGNSA.

V usage is TRBV14 and J usage is TRBJ2-6; possible D gene TRBD2, 5 bases. Trimming cost V 4 bases and J 2 bases, with 9 bases left between them. The CDR3 is 15 residues long. Germline CDR1 and CDR2: SGHDN and FVKESK. CDR3 sequence reads: CASSLRGAGANVLTF. CDR3 nucleotides: TGTGCCAGCAGCCTCCGGGGTGCTGGGGCCAACGTCCTGACTTTC.

The chain combines TRBV11-2 with TRBJ2-1, with D possibly matching TRBD2 (6 bases). Germline V gene sequence: CDR1 SGHAT, CDR2 FQNNGV. Trimming took 5 bases from V and 7 from J, leaving 15 bases between them. This CDR3 is built from 14 residues. The CDR3 sequence is CASSPVNGRNEQFF. The CDR3 DNA sequence: TGTGCCAGCAGCCCGGTAAATGGGAGGAATGAGCAGTTCTTC.

J is TRBJ1-5 and V is TRBV6-2 or TRBV6-3, with a weak D call TRBD1 (6 bases). V lost 2 bases, J lost 0 bases, and 8 bases lay in between. CDR3 size: 15 residues. The germline CDR1 and CDR2 sequences are MNHEY and SVGEGT. The chain's CDR3 is CASSYVRGSNQPQHF. CDR3 bases: TGTGCCAGCAGTTACGTCAGGGGTAGCAATCAGCCCCAGCATTTT.

The chain employs TRBV5-4 and TRBJ2-7; 9 nucleotides line up with TRBD1. After removal of 1 base from V and 0 bases from J, the junction contained 2 bases not matched to a gene. The CDR3 has 15 residues. CDR1 and CDR2 from the germline V gene are SGHNT and YYREEE (reference sequence). CDR3 nucleotide sequence: TGTGCCAGCAGCTTGAAGGGACAGGGCTCCTACGAGCAGTACTTC. It is translated as CASSLKGQGSYEQYF.

The genes are TRBV7-9 and TRBJ1-1; no clear D. V was trimmed by 11 bases and J by 5 bases, leaving 6 bases between them. The CDR3 contains 9 residues. Germline V gives CDR1 SEHNR, CDR2 FQNEAQ (reference sequence). CDR3 sequence reads: CALNTEAFF. CDR3 nucleotides: TGTGCCCTTAATACTGAAGCTTTCTTT.

The chain carries TRBV7-9 and TRBJ1-6, with D unresolved. The CDR3 loop spans 14 amino acids. The V and J ends lost 4 bases and 9 bases respectively, with 13 bases between them. The V gene's germline CDR1 is SEHNR and CDR2 FQNEAQ (reference sequence). The CDR3 sequence is CASSSIFGTSPLHF. CDR3 in DNA: TGTGCCAGCAGCTCGATTTTCGGTACTTCACCCCTCCACTTT. The whole variable domain, filled in from reference TRBV7-9 and TRBJ1-6, reads DTGVSQNPRHKITKRGQNVTFRCDPISEHNRLYWYRQTLGQGPEFLTYFQNEAQLEKSRLLSDRFSAERPKGSFSTLEIQRTEQGDSAMYLCASSSIFGTSPLHFGNGTRLTVT.

The gene calls are TRBV3-1 (or the pseudogene TRBV3-2) and TRBJ1-4; D not certain. Germline V gives CDR1 LGHDT, CDR2 YNNKEL (reference sequence). The CDR3 has 14 amino acids. With 4 bases removed from V and 8 bases from J, the gap between germline ends came to 14 bases. The CDR3 spells CASSPNLAEEKLFF. As DNA, the CDR3 is TGTGCCAGCAGCCCGAACCTTGCCGAGGAAAAACTGTTTTTT.